The 9 T cell receptor beta chains listed next were all sequenced from one sample in a study of shared clonotypes between healthy human individuals. This table comes from immunoSEQ multiplex PCR, and its TCRdb copy is limited to in-frame clones, with some not included. The repertoire holds about 870,000 clones, with 80% to 95% as singletons. CD45RO-negative, CCR7-selected cells formed the naive CD8 fraction, which excluded terminally differentiated effector memory CD45RA+ cells. Sequenced material: naive CD8+ T cells sorted from blood. These receptors originate from a man aged 25 to 40 in good health.

This sequence joins TRBV4-1 and TRBJ2-7; D might be TRBD2 (6 bases). This CDR3 comprises 16 residues. The ends were cut back, 2 bases at V and 2 bases at J, with 16 bases in the middle. Per germline, CDR1 MGHRA and CDR2 YSYEKL. The chain's CDR3 is CASSQLGGSEPYEQYF. As DNA, the CDR3 is TGCGCCAGCAGCCAACTCGGGGGTAGCGAGCCCTACGAGCAGTACTTC.

This clone is a singleton in its sample. The chain links TRBV27 to TRBJ2-1; possible D gene TRBD2, 6 bases. Trimming took off 3 bases at V and 6 bases at J, with 9 bases between the two ends. The germline V gene encodes CDR1 MNHEY and CDR2 SMNVEV (reference sequence). The CDR3 sequence is 13 residues long. The CDR3 spells CASSFGTPNEQFF. In DNA, the CDR3 is TGTGCCAGCAGTTTCGGGACTCCCAATGAGCAGTTCTTC.

This chain links TRBV4-1 with TRBJ2-1; 9 nucleotides match TRBD1. Germline lookup yields CDR1 MGHRA and CDR2 YSYEKL. The length of the CDR3 is 19 residues. V shed 4 bases and J 1 base; nucleotides not matched to a gene: 14. DNA for the CDR3: TGCGCCAGCAGCCCTTTGGTCCAGGGGACAGGGATGTCCTACAATGAGCAGTTCTTC. Its translation: CASSPLVQGTGMSYNEQFF.

The J gene is TRBJ1-2, the V gene TRBV9; D call uncertain. The CDR3 is made up of 14 amino acids. Germline-derived CDR1 and CDR2 are SGDLS and YYNGEE. V was cut by 7 bases and J by 2 bases, with 15 bases left in between. CDR3 amino acids: CASGGDSLNYGYTF. CDR3 coding DNA: TGTGCCAGCGGTGGAGACTCATTGAACTATGGCTACACCTTC.

The chain combines TRBV2 with TRBJ1-4, with D tentatively TRBD1 (5 bases). V lost 6 bases and J lost 0, with 11 bases in between. CDR3 length: 15 amino acids. Germline CDR1 SNHLY, CDR2 FYNNEI. This CDR3 is CASRADSATNEKLFF. Here the CDR3 DNA reads TGTGCCAGCAGGGCAGACAGTGCAACTAATGAAAAACTGTTTTTT.

The chain carries TRBV4-1 and TRBJ2-1, with a weak D call TRBD1 (6 bases). With 1 base removed from V and 3 bases from J, the gap between germline ends came to 19 bases. The CDR3 contains 18 residues. Germline V gives CDR1 MGHRA, CDR2 YSYEKL. This CDR3 is CASSQGPWTQGGYNEQFF. The CDR3 DNA is TGCGCCAGCAGCCAAGGGCCGTGGACCCAAGGGGGCTACAATGAGCAGTTCTTC.

In its sample, this clone was seen once. The V and J genes are TRBV29-1 and TRBJ2-3; weak D call: TRBD1 (5 bases). V lost 6 bases, J lost 5 bases, and 18 bases lay in between. CDR3 length equals 14 residues. CDR1 is SQVTM, CDR2 ANQGSEA, per germline. Written as DNA, the CDR3 is TGCAGCGTCTCGGACACCCAGTGGGTAGATACGCAGTATTTT. Residues: CSVSDTQWVDTQYF.

The chain links TRBV7-3 to TRBJ2-3, with TRBD2 matching over 9 bases. With V trimmed by 0 bases and J by 3 bases, 4 bases remained unmatched. The germline CDR1 and CDR2 sequences are SGHTA and FQGTGA. CDR3 length: 16 amino acids. The CDR3 loop is CASSLTSGRNTDTQYF. The DNA of the CDR3 is TGTGCCAGCAGCTTAACTAGCGGGAGAAATACAGATACGCAGTATTTT. The entire variable domain, with the rest obtained from reference TRBV7-3 and TRBJ2-3, is as follows: GAGVSQTPSNKVTEKGKYVELRCDPISGHTALYWYRQSLGQGPEFLIYFQGTGAADDSGLPNDRFFAVRPEGSVSTLKIQRTERGDSAVYLCASSLTSGRNTDTQYFGPGTRLTVL.

The CDR3 region has the DNA TGTGCCAGTCACCACGGCTGGGAGTATTCTGGGGCCAACGTCCTGACTTTC. Its protein product is CASHHGWEYSGANVLTF. The chain links TRBV2 to TRBJ2-6; TRBD2 is a possible D gene (5 bases). CDR3 length equals 17 residues. Germline V gene lookup returns CDR1 SNHLY and CDR2 FYNNEI. Trimming removed 9 bases at V and 1 base at J, with 19 bases between.